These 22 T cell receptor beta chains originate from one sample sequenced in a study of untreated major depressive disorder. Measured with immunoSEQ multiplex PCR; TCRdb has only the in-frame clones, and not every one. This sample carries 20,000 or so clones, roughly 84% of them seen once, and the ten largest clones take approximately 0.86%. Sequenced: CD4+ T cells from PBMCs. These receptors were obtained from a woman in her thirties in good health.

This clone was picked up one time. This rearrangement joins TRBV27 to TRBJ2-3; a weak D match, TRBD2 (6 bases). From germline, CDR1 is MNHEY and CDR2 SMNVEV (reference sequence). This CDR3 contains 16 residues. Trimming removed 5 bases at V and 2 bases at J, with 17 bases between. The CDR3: CASSEGGPFFTDTQYF. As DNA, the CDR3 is TGTGCCAGCAGTGAGGGAGGTCCTTTCTTCACAGATACGCAGTATTTT.

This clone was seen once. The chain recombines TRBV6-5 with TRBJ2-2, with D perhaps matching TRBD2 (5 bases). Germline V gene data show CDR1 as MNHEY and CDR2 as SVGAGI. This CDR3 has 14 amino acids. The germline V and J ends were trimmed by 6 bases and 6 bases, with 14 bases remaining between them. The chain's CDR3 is CASRLRDGAGELFF. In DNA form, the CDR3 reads TGTGCCAGCAGACTCCGCGACGGGGCCGGGGAGCTGTTTTTT.

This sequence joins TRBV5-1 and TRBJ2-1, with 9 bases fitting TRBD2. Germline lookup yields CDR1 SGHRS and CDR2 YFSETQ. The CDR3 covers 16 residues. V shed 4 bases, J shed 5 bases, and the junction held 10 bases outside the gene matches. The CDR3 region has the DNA TGCGCCAGCAGCATACAATCTAGCGGGATCGACAATGAGCAGTTCTTC. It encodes CASSIQSSGIDNEQFF.

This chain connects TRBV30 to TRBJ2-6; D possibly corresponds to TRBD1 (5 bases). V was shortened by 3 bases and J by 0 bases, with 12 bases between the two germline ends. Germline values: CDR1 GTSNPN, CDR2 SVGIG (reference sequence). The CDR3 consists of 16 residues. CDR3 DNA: TGTGCCTGGAGGTGGGGCGATTTCTCTGGGGCCAACGTCCTGACTTTC. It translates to CAWRWGDFSGANVLTF.

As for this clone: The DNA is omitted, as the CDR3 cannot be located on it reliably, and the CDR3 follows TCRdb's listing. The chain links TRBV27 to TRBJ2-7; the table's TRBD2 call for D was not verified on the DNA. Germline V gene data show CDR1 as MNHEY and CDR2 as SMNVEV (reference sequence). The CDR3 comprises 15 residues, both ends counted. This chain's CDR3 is CASSLWASGSGGEHF.

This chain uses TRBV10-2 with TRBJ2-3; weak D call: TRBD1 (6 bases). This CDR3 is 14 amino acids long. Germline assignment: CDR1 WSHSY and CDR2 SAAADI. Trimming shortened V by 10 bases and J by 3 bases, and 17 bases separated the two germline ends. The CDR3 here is CAIQDDRKTDTQYF. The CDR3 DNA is TGCGCCATACAAGACGACAGGAAAACAGATACGCAGTATTTT.

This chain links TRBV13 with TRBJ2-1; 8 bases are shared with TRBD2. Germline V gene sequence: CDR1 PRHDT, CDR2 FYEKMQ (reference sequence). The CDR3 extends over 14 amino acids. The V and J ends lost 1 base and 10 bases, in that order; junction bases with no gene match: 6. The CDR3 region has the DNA TGTGCCAGCAGCTTAGCGGGAGGGAAGGGCGAGCAGTTCTTC. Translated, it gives CASSLAGGKGEQFF.

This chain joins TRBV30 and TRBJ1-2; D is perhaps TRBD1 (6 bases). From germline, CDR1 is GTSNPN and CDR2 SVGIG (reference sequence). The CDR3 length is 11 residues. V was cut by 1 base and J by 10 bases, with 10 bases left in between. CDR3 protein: CAWSGGQSYTF. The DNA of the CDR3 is TGTGCCTGGAGTGGGGGACAATCCTACACCTTC.

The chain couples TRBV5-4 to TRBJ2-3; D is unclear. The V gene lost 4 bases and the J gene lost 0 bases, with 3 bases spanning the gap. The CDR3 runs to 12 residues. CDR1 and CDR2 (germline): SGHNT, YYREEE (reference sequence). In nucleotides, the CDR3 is TGTGCCAGCAGCGGTAGCACAGATACGCAGTATTTT. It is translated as CASSGSTDTQYF.

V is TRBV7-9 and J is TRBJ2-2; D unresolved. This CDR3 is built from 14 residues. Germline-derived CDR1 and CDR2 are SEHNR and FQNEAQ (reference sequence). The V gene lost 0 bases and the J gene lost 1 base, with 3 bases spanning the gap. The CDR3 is CASSLAGNTGELFF. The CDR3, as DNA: TGTGCCAGCAGCTTAGCCGGGAACACCGGGGAGCTGTTTTTT.

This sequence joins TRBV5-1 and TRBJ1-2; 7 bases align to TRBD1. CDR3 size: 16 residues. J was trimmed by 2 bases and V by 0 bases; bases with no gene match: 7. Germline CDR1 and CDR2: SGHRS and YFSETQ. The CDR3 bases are TGCGCCAGCAGCTTGGCACAGGGGAGGCGAAACTATGGCTACACCTTC. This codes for CASSLAQGRRNYGYTF.

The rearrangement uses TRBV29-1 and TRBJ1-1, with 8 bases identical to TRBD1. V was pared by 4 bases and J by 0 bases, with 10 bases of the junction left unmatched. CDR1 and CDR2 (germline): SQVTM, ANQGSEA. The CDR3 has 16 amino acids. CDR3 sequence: CSVGPRQGSVNTEAFF. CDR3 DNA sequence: TGCAGCGTTGGACCGCGACAGGGGTCGGTGAACACTGAAGCTTTCTTT. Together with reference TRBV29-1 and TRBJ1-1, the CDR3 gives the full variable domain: SAVISQKPSRDICQRGTSLTIQCQVDSQVTMMFWYRQQPGQSLTLIATANQGSEATYESGFVIDKFPISRPNLTFSTLTVSNMSPEDSSIYLCSVGPRQGSVNTEAFFGQGTRLTVV.

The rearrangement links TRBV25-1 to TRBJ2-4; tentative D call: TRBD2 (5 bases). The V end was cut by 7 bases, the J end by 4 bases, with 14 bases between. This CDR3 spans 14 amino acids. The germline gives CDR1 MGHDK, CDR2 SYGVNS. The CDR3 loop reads CASTGPSMKNIQYF. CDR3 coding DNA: TGTGCCAGCACCGGACCTAGCATGAAAAACATTCAGTACTTC.

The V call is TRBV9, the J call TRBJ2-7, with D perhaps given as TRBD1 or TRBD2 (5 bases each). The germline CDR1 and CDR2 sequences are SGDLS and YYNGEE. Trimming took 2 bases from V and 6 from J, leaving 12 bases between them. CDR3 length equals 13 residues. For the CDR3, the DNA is TGTGCCAGCAGCGTCCGGGACGATACCGAGCAGTACTTC. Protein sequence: CASSVRDDTEQYF. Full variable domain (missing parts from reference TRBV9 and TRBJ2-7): DSGVTQTPKHLITATGQRVTLRCSPRSGDLSVYWYQQSLDQGLQFLIQYYNGEERAKGNILERFSAQQFPDLHSELNLSSLELGDSALYFCASSVRDDTEQYFGPGTRLTVT.

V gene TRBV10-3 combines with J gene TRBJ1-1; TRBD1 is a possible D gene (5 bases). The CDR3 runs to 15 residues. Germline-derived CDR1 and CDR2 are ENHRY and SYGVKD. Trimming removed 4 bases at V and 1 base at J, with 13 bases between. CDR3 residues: CAISGGREQNTEAFF. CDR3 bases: TGTGCCATCAGTGGGGGCAGGGAACAGAACACTGAAGCTTTCTTT.

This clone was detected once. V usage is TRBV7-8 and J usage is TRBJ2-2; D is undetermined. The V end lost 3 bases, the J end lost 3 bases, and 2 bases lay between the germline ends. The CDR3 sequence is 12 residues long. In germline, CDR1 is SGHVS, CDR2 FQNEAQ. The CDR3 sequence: CASSLDTGELFF. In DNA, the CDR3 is TGTGCCAGCAGCTTGGACACCGGGGAGCTGTTTTTT.

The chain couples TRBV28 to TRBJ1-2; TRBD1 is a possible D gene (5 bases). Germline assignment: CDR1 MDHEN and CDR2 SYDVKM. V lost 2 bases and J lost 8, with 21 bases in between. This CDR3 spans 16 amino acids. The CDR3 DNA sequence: TGTGCCAGCAGTTTAGAGCCCGTGAGGGGCCTATACGGCTACACCTTC. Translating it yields CASSLEPVRGLYGYTF.

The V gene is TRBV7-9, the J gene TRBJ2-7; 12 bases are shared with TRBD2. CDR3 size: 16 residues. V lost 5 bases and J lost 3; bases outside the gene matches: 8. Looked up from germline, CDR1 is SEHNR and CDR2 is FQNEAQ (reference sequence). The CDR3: CASSLMTSGSLYEQYF. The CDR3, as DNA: TGTGCCAGCAGCCTGATGACTAGCGGGAGTCTCTACGAGCAGTACTTC.

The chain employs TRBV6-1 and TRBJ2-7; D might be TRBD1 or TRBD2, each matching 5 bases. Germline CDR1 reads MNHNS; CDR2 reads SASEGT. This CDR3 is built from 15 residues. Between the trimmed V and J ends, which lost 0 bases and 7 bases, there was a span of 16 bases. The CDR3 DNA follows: TGTGCCAGCAGTGAAGCCGAGGGGTCTAGCTCGGAGCAGTACTTC. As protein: CASSEAEGSSSEQYF.

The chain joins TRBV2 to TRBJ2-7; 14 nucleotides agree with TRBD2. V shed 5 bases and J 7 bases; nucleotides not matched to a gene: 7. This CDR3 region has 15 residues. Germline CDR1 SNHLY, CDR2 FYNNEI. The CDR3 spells CASSMGLAGVGEQYF. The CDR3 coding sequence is TGTGCCAGCAGTATGGGACTAGCGGGAGTAGGTGAGCAGTACTTC.

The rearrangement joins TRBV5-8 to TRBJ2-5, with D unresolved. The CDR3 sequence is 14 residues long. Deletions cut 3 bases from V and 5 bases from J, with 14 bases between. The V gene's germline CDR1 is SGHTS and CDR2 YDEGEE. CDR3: CASSSNIPGETQYF. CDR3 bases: TGTGCCAGCAGCTCCAATATCCCCGGGGAGACCCAGTACTTC.

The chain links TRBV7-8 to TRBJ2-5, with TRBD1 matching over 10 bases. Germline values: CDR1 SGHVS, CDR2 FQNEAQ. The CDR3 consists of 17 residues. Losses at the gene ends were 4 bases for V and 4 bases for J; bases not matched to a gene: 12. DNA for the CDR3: TGTGCCAGCAGCTCCGGCCGACAGGGGGCATCGAGAGAGACCCAGTACTTC. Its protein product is CASSSGRQGASRETQYF.